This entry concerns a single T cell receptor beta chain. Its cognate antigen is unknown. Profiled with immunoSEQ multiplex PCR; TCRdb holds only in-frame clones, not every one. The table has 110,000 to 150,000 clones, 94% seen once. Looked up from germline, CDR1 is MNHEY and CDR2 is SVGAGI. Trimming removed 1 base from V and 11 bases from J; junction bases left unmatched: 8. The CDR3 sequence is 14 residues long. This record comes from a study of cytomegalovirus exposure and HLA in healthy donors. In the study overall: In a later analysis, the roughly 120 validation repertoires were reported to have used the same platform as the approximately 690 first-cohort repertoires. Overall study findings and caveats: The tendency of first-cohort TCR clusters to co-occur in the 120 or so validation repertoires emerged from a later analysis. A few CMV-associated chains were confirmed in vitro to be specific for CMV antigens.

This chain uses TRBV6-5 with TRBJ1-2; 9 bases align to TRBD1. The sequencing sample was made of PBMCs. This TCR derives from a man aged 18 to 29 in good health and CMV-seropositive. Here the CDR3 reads CASSYLDRGGVYTF. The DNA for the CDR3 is TGTGCCAGCAGTTACTTGGACAGGGGCGGCGTGTACACCTTC.